This entry describes one TCR beta chain. This clonotype was counted many times. Its antigen is not yet known. Qualities for individual bases were not recorded, and no much larger clone is one base off. The sample belongs to a study of T cells in Graves' hyperthyroidism and ophthalmopathy (dated by TCRdb to about 2019). Notes on the research overall: Peripheral blood samples were taken at the time of initial diagnosis, prior to any treatment. Following sampling, methimazole starting at 30 mg daily was given to hyperthyroidism patients, and high-dose intravenous methylprednisolone was given to ophthalmopathy patients. The roughly 94 discovery patients were randomly divided into training and test sets at a 7:3 ratio. To identify distinguishing TCR V-J signatures, a discovery cohort of 95 to 100 patients was used, comprising 43 with Graves' ophthalmopathy and under 60 with stable Graves' hyperthyroidism. According to the paper, TCR Vbeta CDR3 sequencing was carried out on over 130 peripheral blood samples, which came from 40 to 45 ophthalmopathy, about 75 hyperthyroidism and some 17 progressor patients. Thyroid tissue and blood T-cell repertoires from roughly 6 Graves' hyperthyroidism patients were also compared in the study. Whether ophthalmopathy could be predicted prospectively was tested in an independent validation cohort made up of 18 to 20 hyperthyroidism patients plus 17 patients who later progressed to ophthalmopathy.

TCR beta CDR3 regions were amplified from RNA transcripts. The TCR CDR3 was subjected to a first round of RT-PCR using the HTBI primer set and the Qiagen OneStep RT-PCR kit. A second multiplex PCR round built the libraries, followed by size selection and purification. Paired-end sequencing of the libraries was performed with 100 bp reads on an Illumina HiSeq2000. The authors' pipeline ran thus. SOAPnuke was used to process the raw data, with reads discarded if the reads contained adapters or uncalled bases, had a mean Phred below 15, or lacked an exact constant-primer or identifier match. COPE v1.2.5 was used to merge the high-quality paired reads, and each unique nucleotide sequence was defined as a clonotype. MiTCR v1.1 was used to align clonotypes to the IMGT TRBV, TRBD and TRBJ reference segments. Only V-J combinations with frequency above 0.0001, covering 98% to 99.2% of repertoires, were analysed. The TCS score was defined as F50 (clonal expansion) divided by E x V (chaos), with BLOSUM62-based TCRdist calculated between CDR3 peptides within each V-J. Welch's t-statistics and random forest reduced fewer than 600 V-J features to roughly 13, which were used in a naive Bayes classifier (R e1071). In-frame beta chains were kept once TCRdb had trimmed the public reads at Q25 with fastp and called clones with MiXCR. Each entry merges the rows of one CDR3 protein and shows their most common DNA and genes. TCRdb, rather than the study authors, made the V and J calls. Here the sample has about 350,000 distinct CDR3 sequences; roughly 14% occur a single time. 20% to 25% of the sample is in the top ten clones.

Broad study findings and their caveats: Ophthalmopathy was separated from stable hyperthyroidism by a 13 V-J signature model, with about 88% sensitivity and around 81% specificity obtained in cross-validation and 80%/75% obtained in testing. During validation, the model predicted progression to ophthalmopathy a median of around 7 months ahead of onset, with approximately 71% sensitivity and almost 75% specificity. Sample size was not statistically predetermined, and investigators were not blinded to group allocation. Most expanded thyroid clonotypes (frequency above 0.001) were also detected in blood, suggesting blood repertoires may reflect thyroid immune responses.

A patient counted as having stable Graves' hyperthyroidism if no progression to ophthalmopathy occurred over 18 months of follow-up. Hyperthyroidism patients were newly diagnosed, had a disease duration of under 2 months, and were aged 18 to 65 years. Patients with uncontrolled infections, other autoimmune diseases, pregnancy or lactation were excluded. Diagnoses were based on clinical symptoms, serum thyroxine and TRAb, thyroid ultrasound and orbital computed tomography. PBMCs were separated from over 9 ml of fresh peripheral blood using Ficoll-Paque density gradient centrifugation. Trizol reagent was used to extract total RNA, and RNA quality was then checked on an Agilent 2100 Bioanalyzer. Based on the germline V gene, the CDR1 and CDR2 sequences are SGHTA and FQGNSA. V lost 4 bases and J lost 5 bases, and the count of bases not matched to a germline gene is 8. From the cysteine up to the phenylalanine, the CDR3 has a length of 15 residues. Only CDR3 DNA remains: 45 bases, in frame from the first base.

The sequenced sample was blood. The sequence joins TRBV7-2 to TRBJ1-5, and 7 junctional nucleotides match TRBD1. This TCR came from a woman aged 25 to 39 with Graves' hyperthyroidism. The CDR3 loop reads CASSSRQGGDQPQHF. The bases are TGTGCCAGCAGCTCACGACAGGGTGGGGATCAGCCCCAGCATTTT.